Below, 18 T cell receptor beta chains from the same sample are listed, as sequenced in a study of T cells in tuberculosis. Some clones are missing from TCRdb's copy, which holds only in-frame ones; the method was immunoSEQ multiplex PCR. The top ten clones hold around 3.5% of a sample with 45,000 or so clones, approximately 95% of them seen once. Material for sequencing was PBMCs. Receptors were obtained from a donor aged 10 to 29 with latent tuberculosis or without tuberculosis infection.

This sequence joins TRBV25-1 and TRBJ2-1; tentative D call: TRBD1 (6 bases). Germline CDR1 MGHDK, CDR2 SYGVNS. The ends were cut back, 5 bases at V and 5 bases at J, with 10 bases in the middle. The CDR3 loop spans 13 amino acids. This chain's CDR3 is CASSIRQDNEQFF. The CDR3 DNA is TGTGCCAGCAGTATCAGACAGGACAATGAGCAGTTCTTC.

CDR3: CASSANSGTGGTEAFF. The CDR3 DNA reads as TGTGCCAGCAGTGCGAATTCCGGGACCGGGGGTACTGAAGCTTTCTTT. V usage is TRBV25-1 and J usage is TRBJ1-1, with D possibly being TRBD1 (5 bases). This CDR3 region has 16 residues. Trimming removed 4 bases from V and 5 bases from J, with 20 bases in between. Germline assignment: CDR1 MGHDK and CDR2 SYGVNS.

The rearrangement uses TRBV29-1 and TRBJ1-1, with unresolved D. This CDR3 has 12 residues. Trimming pared 4 bases from V and 5 bases from J, leaving 11 bases between. The V gene's germline CDR1 is SQVTM and CDR2 ANQGSEA. The CDR3 here is CSVVGGGTEAFF. Here the CDR3 DNA reads TGCAGCGTTGTAGGCGGCGGGACTGAAGCTTTCTTT.

The chain is built from TRBV19 and TRBJ1-3; the match to TRBD1 covers 8 bases. The germline CDR1 and CDR2 sequences are LNHDA and SQIVND (reference sequence). The J segment lost 2 bases and the V segment lost 3 bases, leaving 6 bases of the junction unmatched. The CDR3 length is 16 residues. The CDR3 DNA follows: TGTGCCAGTAGTATCGGACAGGGATCAGCTGGAAACACCATATATTTT. Its translation is CASSIGQGSAGNTIYF.

V is TRBV5-5 and J is TRBJ2-7; 7 bases are shared with TRBD2. V shed 4 bases and J 2 bases; nucleotides not matched to a gene: 3. Germline CDR1 SGHKS, CDR2 YYEKEE (reference sequence). The CDR3 has 13 residues. The CDR3 loop is CASSEGLPYEQYF. CDR3 nucleotides: TGTGCCAGCAGCGAGGGACTACCCTACGAGCAGTACTTC.

This rearrangement joins TRBV15 to TRBJ2-7; 7 bases fit TRBD1. The CDR3 contains 14 residues. Germline loops: CDR1 LNHNV, CDR2 YYDKDF (reference sequence). Trimming at V came to 2 bases and at J to 3 bases, leaving 4 bases not matched to a gene. For the CDR3, the DNA is TGTGCCACCAGCAGACAGACAGGGAACTACGAGCAGTACTTC. This sequence encodes CATSRQTGNYEQYF.

This chain uses TRBV27 with TRBJ2-3, with 7 bases lining up with TRBD1. J was trimmed by 2 bases and V by 6 bases; bases with no gene match: 8. The germline V gene encodes CDR1 MNHEY and CDR2 SMNVEV (reference sequence). This CDR3 has 15 amino acids. The DNA of the CDR3 is TGTGCCAGCAGATTAGACAGGGAACTCACAGATACGCAGTATTTT. As protein: CASRLDRELTDTQYF.

The chain uses TRBV6-5 and TRBJ2-7; 9 bases fit TRBD2. Unmatched junction bases numbered 9, after V lost 2 bases and J lost 4 bases. CDR1 MNHEY and CDR2 SVGAGI come from the germline V gene. The CDR3 contains 16 residues. CDR3 loop: CASSYGPAGGSYEQYF. Here the CDR3 DNA reads TGTGCCAGCAGTTACGGCCCAGCGGGGGGTTCTTACGAGCAGTACTTC.

This chain uses TRBV30 with TRBJ2-7; the D gene is possibly TRBD2 (5 bases). The CDR3 has 13 residues. Germline V gene data show CDR1 as GTSNPN and CDR2 as SVGIG (reference sequence). V lost 2 bases and J lost 2, with 10 bases in between. The CDR3 coding sequence is TGTGCCTGGAGTAAGAGGGCCGCCTACGAGCAGTACTTC. Amino acids: CAWSKRAAYEQYF.

The V and J genes are TRBV7-9 and TRBJ1-1; D not resolved. CDR3 length: 18 residues. The germline CDR1 and CDR2 sequences are SEHNR and FQNEAQ (reference sequence). V lost 2 bases and J 1 base, leaving 20 bases between the germline ends. CDR3 amino acids: CASSLSREFGPRNTEAFF. DNA of the CDR3: TGTGCCAGCAGCTTAAGTCGGGAGTTCGGTCCCAGGAACACTGAAGCTTTCTTT.

This chain uses TRBV13 with TRBJ2-7, with D possibly matching TRBD1 (5 bases). Germline V gives CDR1 PRHDT, CDR2 FYEKMQ (reference sequence). This CDR3 is built from 17 residues. Trimming left V 2 bases short and J 4 bases short, with 21 bases between. CDR3 loop: CASSLYSGDSRRYEQYF. CDR3 coding DNA: TGTGCCAGCAGCTTATATTCGGGTGACAGCCGGCGATACGAGCAGTACTTC.

The V call is TRBV7-9, the J call TRBJ2-5; 13 bases agree with TRBD2. Germline values: CDR1 SEHNR, CDR2 FQNEAQ (reference sequence). V lost 5 bases, J lost 0 bases, and 9 bases stayed unmatched. The CDR3 sequence is 18 residues long. The CDR3 loop is CASSPKGLAGPYQETQYF. The CDR3 bases are TGTGCCAGCAGCCCAAAGGGACTAGCGGGGCCCTACCAAGAGACCCAGTACTTC.

V and J are TRBV7-9 and TRBJ1-1; possible D gene TRBD1, 5 bases. The CDR3 spans 14 residues. Germline values: CDR1 SEHNR, CDR2 FQNEAQ (reference sequence). Deletions cut 4 bases from V and 2 bases from J, with 11 bases between. The CDR3 reads CASSWADSNTEAFF. In DNA, the CDR3 is TGTGCCAGCAGCTGGGCCGACAGTAACACTGAAGCTTTCTTT.

In this sample, this clone turned up once. This chain connects TRBV28 to TRBJ1-1; 9 bases map to TRBD1. This CDR3 is built from 14 residues. Trimming at V came to 7 bases and at J to 4 bases, leaving 7 bases not matched to a gene. Germline V lookup: CDR1 MDHEN, CDR2 SYDVKM. The CDR3 spells CASTHTGGGTEAFF. The CDR3, as DNA: TGTGCCAGCACCCATACAGGGGGCGGCACTGAAGCTTTCTTT. The full variable domain, in which reference TRBV28 and TRBJ1-1 provide the parts outside the CDR3, is DVKVTQSSRYLVKRTGEKVFLECVQDMDHENMFWYRQDPGLGLRLIYFSYDVKMKEKGDIPEGYSVSREKKERFSLILESASTNQTSMYLCASTHTGGGTEAFFGQGTRLTVV.

The chain joins TRBV28 to TRBJ2-7, with 13 nucleotides matching TRBD2. Germline V gene sequence: CDR1 MDHEN, CDR2 SYDVKM. CDR3 length: 17 residues. V lost 6 bases, J lost 0 bases, and 8 bases stayed unmatched. The CDR3 coding sequence is TGTGCCAGCAGCCCGACTAGCGGGGGGCCACGCTCCTACGAGCAGTACTTC. Protein sequence: CASSPTSGGPRSYEQYF.

The chain employs TRBV30 and TRBJ2-2; D is possibly TRBD2 (5 bases). The V and J ends lost 2 bases and 2 bases respectively, with 12 bases between them. The length of the CDR3 is 15 residues. Germline CDR1 and CDR2: GTSNPN and SVGIG (reference sequence). The CDR3 sequence: CAWSIGVLNTGELFF. CDR3 nucleotides: TGTGCCTGGAGTATCGGGGTCCTAAACACCGGGGAGCTGTTTTTT.

The genes are TRBV13 and TRBJ2-3, with a possible D match to TRBD2 (6 bases). CDR3 length equals 14 residues. V was shortened by 5 bases and J by 2 bases, with 11 bases between the two germline ends. CDR1 is PRHDT and CDR2 is FYEKMQ in the germline V gene (reference sequence). The CDR3 loop reads CASSIWTNTDTQYF. The CDR3 DNA is TGTGCCAGCAGCATTTGGACTAACACAGATACGCAGTATTTT.

The rearrangement uses TRBV11-2 and TRBJ1-2; 9 bases match TRBD1. Germline V lookup: CDR1 SGHAT, CDR2 FQNNGV. The V segment lost 1 base and the J segment 6 bases; nucleotides outside the gene matches: 6. The CDR3 loop spans 15 amino acids. The CDR3 bases are TGTGCCAGCAGCTTAGCTGGGACAGGGACCGATGGCTACACCTTC. Residues: CASSLAGTGTDGYTF.